This T cell receptor beta chain was sequenced for a study of T cell repertoires in cytomegalovirus infection. Study background: The authors relied on CMV epitopes, both recently identified HLA-C-restricted and well-studied HLA-B-restricted. A matching HLA type, together with CMV infection, was signaled by public TCR beta signatures.

Findings and limits, study-wide: Predominance within the ex vivo response was attributable to HLA-C-restricted CMV-specific TCR beta clonotypes. Summed public TCR beta family frequency identified CMV carriers bearing the relevant HLA.

With regard to this clonotype: Its target is unknown.

TCRdb reprocessed the reads via MiXCR and lists one record per CDR3 protein. The sample lists a few hundred thousand distinct CDR3 sequences; around a third were seen once. The sample was cultured PBMCs, taken from culture after CMV antigen stimulation. This receptor was obtained from a human donor in good health (CMV status not recorded). Some clones in this sample may be carry-over from other donors' samples.

CDR3 bases: TGTGCCAGCAGCTCCCCCCGGACAGGGTCCTTCAACACTGAAGCTTTCTTT. Amino acid sequence: CASSSPRTGSFNTEAFF. This chain connects TRBV6-8 to TRBJ1-1; TRBD1 aligns across 8 bases. Trimming at V came to 6 bases and at J to 2 bases, leaving 14 bases not matched to a gene. This CDR3 is built from 17 residues. Germline lookup yields CDR1 MNHGY and CDR2 SAAAGT.